The clone carrying this T cell receptor beta chain was counted ten times or more. Antigen: not known. These data originate in a study of T-cell reconstitution after alpha-beta-depleted transplantation in children. General study findings and limits: Two months or so post-transplant, alpha-beta T cells reportedly derived from several hundred expanded graft clones. T-cell counts and diversity were attributed mostly to newly produced T cells one year after transplant. Some patients showed high day-60 TCRbeta diversity, which derived from surviving recipient T cells and thymic progenitors.

The V end lost 0 bases, the J end lost 1 base, and 13 bases lay between the germline ends. The CDR3 is 17 residues long. Germline CDR1 SGHTA, CDR2 FQGNSA. TCRbeta library preparation incorporated unique molecular identifiers. A single record per CDR3 protein comes from TCRdb applying MiXCR to the PCR reads. The data hold 450,000 to 600,000 distinct CDR3 sequences, with roughly 13% observed a single time. The chain combines TRBV7-2 with TRBJ2-1, with D possibly TRBD1 on 5 matching bases. This TCR derives from a male patient younger than 18 who had a stem cell transplant for acute myeloid leukemia, so the T cells may come from the graft donor. The sequencing used PBMCs, mostly from graft donor cells, collected 360 days after TCRalphabeta/CD19-depleted stem cell transplant. The CDR3 is CASSLAWGTESYNEQFF. CDR3 coding DNA: TGTGCCAGCAGCTTAGCGTGGGGCACAGAATCCTACAATGAGCAGTTCTTC.